This T cell receptor (beta chain) was identified in a study of T-cell memory formation after mild COVID-19. TCR alpha and TCR beta cDNA libraries carrying sample barcodes and UMIs were produced by 5'RACE using constant-segment primers. TCRdb reprocessed the 5' RACE reads via MiXCR and lists one record per CDR3 protein. The table lists 470,000 or so distinct CDR3 sequences, roughly 20% of them singletons. The CDR3 is 16 amino acids. V lost 1 base, J lost 0 bases, and 12 bases lay in between. The V gene's germline CDR1 is MGHDK and CDR2 SYGVNS. The chain recombines TRBV25-1 with TRBJ2-5, with a tentative D call TRBD2 (7 bases). The source material was PBMCs or a T cell subset sorted from them (not recorded which). The sequence was obtained from an adult woman who had mild COVID-19 (a few samples of this study predate the infection). Cell type and time point are not known. DNA of the CDR3: TGTGCCAGCAGTGAATGGGGCGGGGGCGACCAAGAGACCCAGTACTTC. This encodes CASSEWGGGDQETQYF. Combining the CDR3 with reference TRBV25-1 and TRBJ2-5 gives the whole variable domain EADIYQTPRYLVIGTGKKITLECSQTMGHDKMYWYQQDPGMELHLIHYSYGVNSTEKGDLSSESTVSRIRTEHFPLTLESARPSHTSQYLCASSEWGGGDQETQYFGPGTRLLVL.